Each of the 24 T cell receptor beta chains below was sequenced from the same sample in a study of T cell responses to AZD1222 COVID-19 vaccine (dated by TCRdb to the early 2020s). Library preparation used the immunoSEQ multiplex PCR assay. TCRdb retrieved this table from immuneACCESS and kept in-frame rearrangements only. Not all clones are present; in checked studies, unresolved V genes account for under half, and no reason is known for the remainder. In this sample the table shows over 110,000 clones, just under 95% of which occur a single time. The ten largest clones add up to approximately 12% of the sample. In the paper's terms, the time point label means: sample from adult after SARS-CoV-2 infection, after symptom onset. The sample here was peripheral blood, taken after recovery from COVID-19. The source of these receptors is an adult who had recovered from COVID-19.

This chain links TRBV11-2 with TRBJ1-5; 8 positions agree with TRBD1. The V gene's germline CDR1 is SGHAT and CDR2 FQNNGV. This CDR3 region has 17 residues. Trimming at V came to 1 base and at J to 1 base, leaving 6 bases not matched to a gene. As DNA, the CDR3 is TGTGCCAGCAGCTTAGGGGGACAGGAACCGAGCAATCAGCCCCAGCATTTT. It is translated as CASSLGGQEPSNQPQHF.

Here the CDR3 reads CASSPPMGLAGGAETQYF. The CDR3 bases are TGTGCCAGCAGCCCCCCGATGGGACTAGCGGGAGGAGCGGAGACCCAGTACTTC. The chain has TRBV11-2 and TRBJ2-5; 15 bases line up with TRBD2. The CDR3 is 18 amino acids. V shed 5 bases, J shed 5 bases, and the junction held 12 bases outside the gene matches. Germline CDR1 is SGHAT and CDR2 is FQNNGV.

The chain recombines TRBV27 with TRBJ2-7, with TRBD1 matching 9 bases. CDR1 and CDR2 from the germline V gene are MNHEY and SMNVEV (reference sequence). There are 14 residues in the CDR3. Losses at the gene ends were 5 bases for V and 3 bases for J; bases not matched to a gene: 5. The CDR3 here is CASSTMDRGYEQYF. The CDR3 nucleotides are TGTGCCAGCAGTACCATGGACAGGGGCTACGAGCAGTACTTC.

The rearrangement uses TRBV28 and TRBJ2-7; TRBD1 matches at 7 bases. The CDR3 is made up of 17 amino acids. Germline V gives CDR1 MDHEN, CDR2 SYDVKM. V was clipped by 4 bases and J by 0 bases; unmatched bases: 12. CDR3 nucleotides: TGTGCCAGCAGTTCCTCCCTGACAGGGCTTTTCTCCTACGAGCAGTACTTC. It is translated as CASSSSLTGLFSYEQYF.

The chain combines TRBV15 with TRBJ2-3, with D uncertain. The CDR3 totals 15 residues. Germline-derived CDR1 and CDR2 are LNHNV and YYDKDF (reference sequence). Trimming left V 2 bases short and J 0 bases short, with 9 bases between. The CDR3 region has the DNA TGTGCCACCAGCAGATCTAAGGGTAGCACAGATACGCAGTATTTT. It encodes CATSRSKGSTDTQYF.

The chain joins TRBV28 to TRBJ1-1; weak D call: TRBD1 (6 bases). Germline CDR1 reads MDHEN; CDR2 reads SYDVKM. Trimming pared 6 bases from V and 0 bases from J, leaving 26 bases between. The CDR3 has 19 residues. The CDR3 here is CASSLQGNTVFSMNTEAFF. The CDR3 coding sequence is TGTGCCAGCAGCCTACAGGGAAATACGGTCTTTAGCATGAACACTGAAGCTTTCTTT.

The chain carries TRBV7-2 and TRBJ1-3, with D possibly matching TRBD1 (5 bases). CDR3 length: 17 amino acids. The V gene lost 4 bases and the J gene lost 4 bases, with 20 bases spanning the gap. CDR1 and CDR2 from the germline V gene are SGHTA and FQGNSA. CDR3 in amino acids: CASSSYGGTGGGNTIYF. The CDR3 nucleotides are TGTGCCAGCAGCTCATATGGAGGGACGGGTGGAGGAAACACCATATATTTT.

V is TRBV27 and J is TRBJ1-1; D unresolved. The CDR3 extends over 14 amino acids. Germline CDR1 and CDR2: MNHEY and SMNVEV (reference sequence). V was trimmed by 5 bases and J by 1 base, leaving 11 bases between them. In DNA, the CDR3 is TGTGCCAGCAGTCGGGCCGCGGAGAACACTGAAGCTTTCTTT. As protein: CASSRAAENTEAFF.

The chain has TRBV6-5 and TRBJ1-1; tentative D call: TRBD1 (5 bases). V was trimmed by 4 bases and J by 0 bases, leaving 9 bases between them. This CDR3 is 14 amino acids long. Germline CDR1 reads MNHEY; CDR2 reads SVGAGI. The CDR3 protein is CASSLGRLNTEAFF. The CDR3 DNA is TGTGCCAGCAGTTTGGGACGGCTGAACACTGAAGCTTTCTTT.

On this clone: One junction end does not reproduce the germline sequence, and a read error may be involved. This chain links TRBV11-2 with TRBJ2-1; D is unresolved. Germline V gene data show CDR1 as SGHAT and CDR2 as FQNNGV. The CDR3 length is 11 residues. The CDR3 DNA is TGTGCCAGCAGCTTAGAGACCGGGCAGGTCTTC. Residues: CASSLETGQVF.

The chain uses TRBV5-1 and TRBJ1-5, with TRBD1 identical over 9 bases. V shed 0 bases, J shed 5 bases, and the junction held 3 bases outside the gene matches. Germline CDR1 SGHRS, CDR2 YFSETQ. This CDR3 has 15 residues. The CDR3 coding sequence is TGCGCCAGCAGCTTGGAGGGACAGGGATATCAGCCCCAGCATTTT. Residues: CASSLEGQGYQPQHF.

J is TRBJ2-5 and V is TRBV28; 9 nucleotides line up with TRBD1. The CDR3 consists of 15 residues. V shed 3 bases and J 5 bases; nucleotides not matched to a gene: 7. The germline V gene encodes CDR1 MDHEN and CDR2 SYDVKM. The CDR3: CASSLYTGGYETQYF. The CDR3 DNA reads as TGTGCCAGCAGTTTGTATACAGGGGGCTACGAGACCCAGTACTTC.

The chain uses TRBV29-1 and TRBJ2-7; 7 positions match TRBD1. CDR1 SQVTM and CDR2 ANQGSEA come from the germline V gene. This CDR3 comprises 12 residues. The V segment lost 4 bases and the J segment 11 bases; nucleotides outside the gene matches: 11. CDR3 sequence: CSVVSGGQGEYF. As DNA, the CDR3 is TGCAGCGTTGTGTCAGGGGGACAAGGGGAGTACTTC.

The chain recombines TRBV28 with TRBJ1-1, with 7 bases that match TRBD1. The CDR3 covers 15 residues. Trimming at V came to 2 bases and at J to 0 bases, leaving 3 bases not matched to a gene. Germline loops: CDR1 MDHEN, CDR2 SYDVKM. The CDR3 DNA reads TGTGCCAGCAGTTTAGGTGGACAGGTGAACACTGAAGCTTTCTTT. Protein product: CASSLGGQVNTEAFF.

This clone appeared once. The J gene is TRBJ1-1, the V gene TRBV4-2; possibly TRBD1 for D (5 bases). CDR1 is LGHNA, CDR2 YNFKEQ, per germline. CDR3 size: 15 residues. Trimming stripped 2 bases from V and 0 bases from J, with 10 bases between. As DNA, the CDR3 is TGTGCCAGCAGCCAACTTAGGACAATGAACACTGAAGCTTTCTTT. This gives the protein CASSQLRTMNTEAFF.

This clone was seen once. The V gene is TRBV2, the J gene TRBJ2-7, with a tentative D call TRBD1 (5 bases). Trimming took off 1 base at V and 0 bases at J, with 10 bases between the two ends. Germline assignment: CDR1 SNHLY and CDR2 FYNNEI. The CDR3 is made up of 15 amino acids. The CDR3 is CASSEVMTVSYEQYF. The CDR3 region has the DNA TGTGCCAGCAGTGAAGTGATGACAGTCTCCTACGAGCAGTACTTC.

The chain combines TRBV27 with TRBJ1-6, with D perhaps matching TRBD1 (5 bases). CDR1 and CDR2 (germline): MNHEY, SMNVEV (reference sequence). Between the trimmed V and J ends, which lost 7 bases and 7 bases, there was a span of 11 bases. The CDR3 spans 13 residues. CDR3 loop: CASTVRENSPLHF. CDR3 in DNA: TGTGCCAGCACTGTCAGGGAAAATTCACCCCTCCACTTT.

CDR3 amino acids: CAIKDGTDYEQYF. CDR3 sequence (DNA): TGTGCCATCAAGGACGGCACCGACTACGAGCAGTACTTC. This chain uses TRBV10-3 with TRBJ2-7, with D unclear. The germline V and J ends were trimmed by 7 bases and 3 bases, with 13 bases remaining between them. This CDR3 comprises 13 residues. The germline V gene has CDR1 ENHRY and CDR2 SYGVKD.

V usage is TRBV5-1 and J usage is TRBJ2-7; TRBD1 aligns across 9 bases. From germline, CDR1 is SGHRS and CDR2 YFSETQ. This CDR3 has 14 amino acids. Trimming removed 0 bases from V and 7 bases from J; junction bases left unmatched: 5. CDR3 in DNA: TGCGCCAGCAGCTTGGAACAGGGGGCAGGGGAGCAGTACTTC. This translates into CASSLEQGAGEQYF.

The sample holds a few counts of this clone. This chain joins TRBV3-1 (or the pseudogene TRBV3-2) and TRBJ2-2; 11 bases are a match to TRBD2. Germline V lookup: CDR1 LGHDT, CDR2 YNNKEL (reference sequence). There are 15 residues in the CDR3. V lost 4 bases and J lost 6; bases outside the gene matches: 4. CDR3 sequence: CASSPGLAVAGELFF. The CDR3 DNA sequence: TGTGCCAGCAGCCCGGGACTAGCGGTCGCCGGGGAGCTGTTTTTT.

The chain has TRBV19 and TRBJ2-1, with no clear D. The germline gives CDR1 LNHDA, CDR2 SQIVND (reference sequence). Trimming pared 8 bases from V and 8 bases from J, leaving 7 bases between. CDR3 length equals 10 residues. The CDR3: CASGIYEQFF. Written as DNA, the CDR3 is TGTGCCAGTGGGATCTATGAGCAGTTCTTC.

The chain recombines TRBV13 with TRBJ1-2, with D hard to call. CDR1 is PRHDT and CDR2 is FYEKMQ in the germline V gene (reference sequence). This CDR3 comprises 16 residues. Trimming removed 5 bases at V and 5 bases at J, with 21 bases between. In DNA form, the CDR3 reads TGTGCCAGCAGCCCCCGGCAGCCATTGGGCTGGTATGGCTACACCTTC. Translation gives CASSPRQPLGWYGYTF.

The gene calls are TRBV19 and TRBJ2-1, with 11 bases matching TRBD2. V lost 4 bases to trimming and J lost 0 bases; unmatched junction nucleotides: 14. From germline, CDR1 is LNHDA and CDR2 SQIVND (reference sequence). This CDR3 region has 20 residues. The CDR3 DNA reads as TGTGCCAGTAGTACCCTGGGACTAGCGGCAGTAAAGAGCTCCTACAATGAGCAGTTCTTC. Translation: CASSTLGLAAVKSSYNEQFF.

J is TRBJ1-2 and V is TRBV6-1; D gene uncertain. This CDR3 has 14 residues. V was clipped by 3 bases and J by 4 bases, with 12 bases between them. Germline V lookup: CDR1 MNHNS, CDR2 SASEGT. The CDR3 DNA is TGTGCCAGCAGTGACAACCTTGTGGGCTATGGCTACACCTTC. This encodes CASSDNLVGYGYTF.